The 15 T cell receptor beta chains reported below all come from one sample, sequenced in a study of human T cells and chemical hapten exposure. Time point in this sample: pre-sensitization, week 0. Treatment here: therapeutic diphenylcyclopropenone sensitization with weekly scalp DPC. It was from unfractionated whole blood that total RNA was extracted. TCRdb reanalysed the RACE reads using MiXCR and keeps one entry per CDR3 protein. Of about 52,000 distinct CDR3 sequences listed, roughly 10% are singletons. The specimen comprised whole blood, sampled in connection with sensitization to the hapten diphenylcyclopropenone (DPC). Receptor source: a woman younger than 45 with alopecia areata. Some clones in this sample may be carry-over from other donors' samples.

This clonotype was counted between two and nine times. This sequence joins TRBV3-1 and TRBJ1-2; the D gene is possibly TRBD1 (5 bases). The length of the CDR3 is 16 residues. Germline V gives CDR1 LGHDT, CDR2 YNNKEL (reference sequence). Trimming removed 0 bases at V and 5 bases at J, with 16 bases between. CDR3 sequence: CASSQDLGRGDYGYTF. The CDR3 DNA reads TGTGCCAGCAGCCAAGATCTAGGTAGGGGAGATTATGGCTACACCTTC.

The chain carries TRBV5-1 and TRBJ2-6; D uncertain. The germline CDR1 and CDR2 sequences are SGHRS and YFSETQ. Between the trimmed V and J ends, which lost 4 bases and 0 bases, there was a span of 8 bases. This CDR3 is 15 amino acids long. The CDR3 sequence: CASSPTSSGANVLTF. CDR3 nucleotides: TGCGCCAGCAGCCCGACCAGCTCTGGGGCCAACGTCCTGACTTTC.

The V and J genes are TRBV29-1 and TRBJ1-2, with D perhaps matching TRBD1 (6 bases). The CDR3 runs to 14 residues. Germline-derived CDR1 and CDR2 are SQVTM and ANQGSEA. V shed 0 bases and J shed 7 bases, with 15 bases lying between them. DNA for the CDR3: TGCAGCGTTGAAGATGTGAGGGGGGGAGGTGGCTACACCTTC. It yields the protein CSVEDVRGGGGYTF.

Here the CDR3 reads CASSYSRSNQPQHF. The CDR3 DNA reads TGTGCCAGCAGTTACTCGCGGAGCAATCAGCCCCAGCATTTT. The chain employs TRBV6-6 and TRBJ1-5; D gene unclear. Germline V gene lookup returns CDR1 MNHNY and CDR2 SVGAGI (reference sequence). The CDR3 is made up of 14 amino acids. V lost 0 bases to trimming and J lost 1 base, with 4 bases between them.

The rearrangement links TRBV20-1 to TRBJ1-1; TRBD1 matches 7 bases. Germline CDR1 and CDR2: DFQATT and SNEGSKA (reference sequence). Trimming cost V 0 bases and J 7 bases; bases outside gene matches: 2. The CDR3 length is 12 residues. The chain's CDR3 is CSAREAGGEAFF. The CDR3 bases are TGCAGTGCTAGAGAGGCAGGGGGTGAAGCTTTCTTT.

This clonotype was seen ten or more times. The rearrangement uses TRBV28 and TRBJ1-1; 9 nucleotides align to TRBD1. Germline lookup yields CDR1 MDHEN and CDR2 SYDVKM. CDR3 length: 15 residues. V trimming: 3 bases; J trimming: 4 bases; junction bases outside the gene matches: 6. Written as DNA, the CDR3 is TGTGCCAGCAGTTTGGTGGGACAGGGAGGCACTGAAGCTTTCTTT. This translates into CASSLVGQGGTEAFF.

This clonotype was recorded many times. The chain recombines TRBV12-3 or TRBV12-4 with TRBJ1-6, with a tentative D call TRBD1 (5 bases). The CDR3 is 13 residues long. The ends were cut back, 2 bases at V and 9 bases at J, with 8 bases in the middle. The CDR3 sequence is CASSLKGSSPLHF. The CDR3 DNA reads TGTGCCAGCAGTTTAAAGGGGAGTTCACCCCTCCACTTT.

This clonotype occurred many times. The V and J genes are TRBV28 and TRBJ1-5; the D gene is possibly TRBD1 (5 bases). CDR1 is MDHEN and CDR2 is SYDVKM in the germline V gene. Trimming shortened V by 4 bases and J by 7 bases, and 23 bases separated the two germline ends. The CDR3 runs to 17 residues. CDR3 region: CASSSLTRLGGRQPQHF. The CDR3 DNA sequence: TGTGCCAGCAGTTCCCTGACCCGGTTGGGGGGAAGGCAGCCCCAGCATTTT.

Sample share makes this clonotype medium-sized. The rearrangement uses TRBV12-3 or TRBV12-4 and TRBJ1-6; D unresolved. With 7 bases removed from V and 14 bases from J, the gap between germline ends came to 15 bases. This CDR3 region has 12 residues. DNA for the CDR3: TGTGCCAGCACCAGTGGACGACGGACCCTCCACTTT. Translation: CASTSGRRTLHF.

The chain has TRBV19 and TRBJ1-5; D unresolved. V gave up 10 bases and J gave up 2 bases, with 9 bases separating them. The germline gives CDR1 LNHDA, CDR2 SQIVND (reference sequence). The CDR3 totals 12 residues. CDR3 sequence: CATRDGNQPQHF. DNA of the CDR3: TGTGCCACCCGCGACGGCAATCAGCCCCAGCATTTT.

This rearrangement joins TRBV7-8 to TRBJ2-1; 7 bases line up with TRBD1. CDR1 and CDR2 from the germline V gene are SGHVS and FQNEAQ. This CDR3 has 16 residues. Unmatched junction bases numbered 11, after V lost 2 bases and J lost 7 bases. The CDR3 DNA sequence: TGTGCCAGCAGCTTATTCGACAGGGTGGTTGGGAATGAGCAGTTCTTC. It yields the protein CASSLFDRVVGNEQFF.

This clonotype has just a few counts. V gene TRBV7-6 combines with J gene TRBJ2-2; D is perhaps TRBD1 (5 bases). This CDR3 is built from 16 residues. Germline V gene data show CDR1 as SGHVS and CDR2 as FNYEAQ. V lost 5 bases and J lost 7, with 20 bases in between. For the CDR3, the DNA is TGTGCCAGCAGCCCCGGTAGGGGTGCCGAAGACGGGGAGCTGTTTTTT. Translating gives CASSPGRGAEDGELFF.

There are a few counts of this clonotype. This rearrangement joins TRBV6-6 to TRBJ1-3, with D hard to call. Germline assignment: CDR1 MNHNY and CDR2 SVGAGI (reference sequence). This CDR3 is built from 12 residues. Deletions cut 8 bases from V and 6 bases from J, with 11 bases between. CDR3 DNA: TGTGCCAGCGCGGAGGCCCTAAACACCATATATTTT. It codes for CASAEALNTIYF.

V and J are TRBV4-2 and TRBJ2-7; the match to TRBD2 covers 7 bases. The CDR3 loop spans 11 amino acids. Germline lookup yields CDR1 LGHNA and CDR2 YNFKEQ. V was pared by 4 bases and J by 6 bases, with 0 bases of the junction left unmatched. The CDR3: CASSPGGEQYF. The CDR3 DNA reads TGTGCCAGCAGCCCGGGGGGCGAGCAGTACTTC.

At least ten counts were recorded for this clonotype. V gene TRBV29-1 combines with J gene TRBJ2-3, with TRBD2 as a possible D gene (6 bases). V lost 4 bases to trimming and J lost 7 bases, with 18 bases between them. The CDR3 covers 14 residues. Germline V gene lookup returns CDR1 SQVTM and CDR2 ANQGSEA. In DNA, the CDR3 is TGCAGCGTTGGGGTGACTAGGGGCTCACATACGCAGTATTTT. This gives the protein CSVGVTRGSHTQYF.